These 23 T cell receptor beta chains were sequenced from one sample in a study of regulatory T cells in long-lasting Graves disease. Time point: persistent/refractory GD, antithyroid drugs over 5 years with positive TRAb. RNA from PBMCs was the source of the TCR library. For TCR beta, libraries came from iRepertoire HTBI primers and Arm-PCR of CDR3 regions. Each CDR3 protein gets one entry after TCRdb re-called the multiplex PCR reads with MiXCR. The data hold about 400,000 distinct CDR3 sequences, with about 20% observed a single time. Specimen: peripheral blood mononuclear cells (PBMCs), collected when the disease was refractory, from a patient treated with antithyroid drugs. Receptors originate from a female donor with Graves disease.

This clonotype was recorded many times. The chain combines TRBV20-1 with TRBJ1-4; D not resolved. Germline V CDR1 and CDR2: DFQATT, SNEGSKA (reference sequence). This CDR3 region has 10 residues. Between the trimmed V and J ends, which lost 5 bases and 7 bases, there was a span of 5 bases. For the CDR3, the DNA is TGCAGTGCTGGGCGTGAAAAACTGTTTTTT. Translated, it gives CSAGREKLFF.

To note about this clonotype: A single base separates this from a much larger clone, so it may be a read error. CDR3 region: CASSFTYNEQFF. The CDR3 nucleotides read TGTGCCAGCAGTTTCACCTACAATGAGCAGTTCTTC. The V and J genes are TRBV28 and TRBJ2-1; no clear D gene. Between the trimmed V and J ends, which lost 3 bases and 2 bases, there was a span of 2 bases. The CDR3 totals 12 residues. Germline loops: CDR1 MDHEN, CDR2 SYDVKM.

The CDR3, as DNA: TGCAGTGCTAGACAACCCGGGACTCCACCCTACGAGCAGTACTTC. This encodes CSARQPGTPPYEQYF. J is TRBJ2-7 and V is TRBV20-1; a possible D gene is TRBD2 (6 bases). The CDR3 covers 15 residues. The germline V gene encodes CDR1 DFQATT and CDR2 SNEGSKA (reference sequence). V lost 2 bases and J 2 bases, leaving 16 bases between the germline ends.

A few counts support this clonotype. The chain carries TRBV6-1 and TRBJ1-5; perhaps TRBD1 as D (6 bases). CDR1 is MNHNS and CDR2 is SASEGT in the germline V gene. CDR3 length equals 16 residues. V was cut by 6 bases and J by 4 bases, with 19 bases left in between. CDR3 protein: CASSKGGGSGNQPQHF. CDR3 sequence (DNA): TGTGCCAGCAGCAAAGGGGGGGGTTCGGGGAATCAGCCCCAGCATTTT.

This chain uses TRBV7-6 with TRBJ2-7; D might be TRBD1 (5 bases). Between the trimmed V and J ends, which lost 3 bases and 2 bases, there was a span of 17 bases. Germline V gene sequence: CDR1 SGHVS, CDR2 FNYEAQ. CDR3 size: 16 residues. The CDR3 sequence is CASSFLYRSPTYEQYF. The CDR3 DNA sequence: TGTGCCAGCAGCTTTCTATACAGGAGCCCCACCTACGAGCAGTACTTC.

J is TRBJ1-2 and V is TRBV15, with 10 bases fitting TRBD1. The CDR3 extends over 18 amino acids. The trim removed 0 bases at V and 5 bases at J, leaving 12 bases unmatched. Per germline, CDR1 LNHNV and CDR2 YYDKDF (reference sequence). CDR3 region: CATSRDNMPGQGFYGYTF. Here the CDR3 DNA reads TGTGCCACCAGCAGAGATAACATGCCGGGACAGGGGTTTTATGGCTACACCTTC. The full variable domain, with the rest looked up from reference TRBV15 and TRBJ1-2, is DAMVIQNPRYQVTQFGKPVTLSCSQTLNHNVMYWYQQKSSQAPKLLFHYYDKDFNNEADTPDNFQSRRPNTSFCFLDIRSPGLGDTAMYLCATSRDNMPGQGFYGYTFGSGTRLTVV.

This clonotype was seen more than once but under ten times. The chain combines TRBV25-1 with TRBJ1-2; D is unresolved. V lost 6 bases, J lost 5 bases, and 10 bases lay in between. Germline lookup yields CDR1 MGHDK and CDR2 SYGVNS. The CDR3 is 12 residues long. This chain's CDR3 is CASRSSTYGYTF. The CDR3 nucleotides are TGTGCCAGCAGGTCTTCTACATATGGCTACACCTTC.

There are a few counts of this clonotype. V is TRBV6-1 and J is TRBJ2-7, with 7 bases aligning to TRBD2. Germline assignment: CDR1 MNHNS and CDR2 SASEGT. V dropped 2 bases and J dropped 2; count of bases not matched to a gene: 15. This CDR3 comprises 18 residues. CDR3 protein: CASSETASGNLGAYEQYF. Here the CDR3 DNA reads TGTGCCAGCAGTGAAACGGCTAGCGGCAACCTCGGGGCCTACGAGCAGTACTTC.

This clonotype came up many times. The genes are TRBV11-2 and TRBJ2-5; the match to TRBD2 covers 7 bases. J lost 2 bases, V lost 5 bases, and 14 bases had no gene match. This CDR3 spans 17 amino acids. CDR1 SGHAT and CDR2 FQNNGV come from the germline V gene. CDR3 loop: CASSINGRPGGQETQYF. The CDR3 DNA is TGTGCCAGCAGCATTAACGGGAGGCCAGGTGGGCAAGAGACCCAGTACTTC.

A few counts support this clonotype. This sequence joins TRBV6-1 and TRBJ2-1; tentative D call: TRBD2 (7 bases). Germline values: CDR1 MNHNS, CDR2 SASEGT. The germline V and J ends were trimmed by 6 bases and 15 bases, with 15 bases remaining between them. The CDR3 covers 11 residues. The CDR3: CASRTGGGPFF. As DNA, the CDR3 is TGTGCCAGCAGGACGGGCGGGGGCCCGTTCTTC.

This clonotype was seen many times. The DNA of the CDR3 is TGTGCCAGCAGTGAGGATCGGGTTGAGACCCAGTACTTC. It yields the protein CASSEDRVETQYF. J is TRBJ2-5 and V is TRBV2; D ambiguous. V was cut by 3 bases and J by 5 bases, with 10 bases left in between. Germline assignment: CDR1 SNHLY and CDR2 FYNNEI. The CDR3 spans 13 residues.

The chain employs TRBV28 and TRBJ2-7; D call uncertain. The germline CDR1 and CDR2 sequences are MDHEN and SYDVKM. With 2 bases removed from V and 3 bases from J, the gap between germline ends came to 11 bases. This CDR3 comprises 14 residues. CDR3 protein: CASSLEVISYEQYF. CDR3 bases: TGTGCCAGCAGTTTAGAGGTCATAAGCTACGAGCAGTACTTC.

V gene TRBV6-5 combines with J gene TRBJ2-2, with D perhaps matching TRBD1 or TRBD2 (6 bases each). V was pared by 0 bases and J by 0 bases, with 11 bases between. Germline V gene lookup returns CDR1 MNHEY and CDR2 SVGAGI. The CDR3 runs 17 residues. DNA for the CDR3: TGTGCCAGCAGTTACTCGGTCGGGGGCCCGAACACCGGGGAGCTGTTTTTT. Translation gives CASSYSVGGPNTGELFF.

Of note for this clonotype: This may be a read error, as it is one base from a much larger clone. The V call is TRBV28, the J call TRBJ2-7, with TRBD1 matching over 7 bases. This CDR3 is built from 16 residues. Germline-derived CDR1 and CDR2 are MDHEN and SYDVKM. V lost 5 bases, J lost 3 bases, and 13 bases stayed unmatched. The CDR3 loop is CASSVGGQAPGYEQYF. The CDR3 DNA reads TGTGCCAGCAGTGTAGGAGGACAGGCCCCCGGCTACGAGCAGTACTTC.

This clonotype came up many times. This chain joins TRBV28 and TRBJ1-1; D uncertain. The V gene's germline CDR1 is MDHEN and CDR2 SYDVKM. Trimming took off 6 bases at V and 7 bases at J, with 12 bases between the two ends. This CDR3 contains 12 residues. In DNA, the CDR3 is TGTGCCAGCAGGGAGAGTGCGATTGAAGCTTTCTTT. It yields the protein CASRESAIEAFF.

In this sample, this clonotype turned up a few times. The V gene is TRBV19, the J gene TRBJ2-5; the match to TRBD1 covers 8 bases. The CDR3 runs 15 residues. Looked up from germline, CDR1 is LNHDA and CDR2 is SQIVND (reference sequence). V dropped 6 bases and J dropped 4; count of bases not matched to a gene: 10. The CDR3 is CASSYQGADRETQYF. CDR3 DNA sequence: TGTGCCAGTAGCTATCAGGGGGCGGATCGAGAGACCCAGTACTTC.

The V and J genes are TRBV5-5 and TRBJ1-1; weak D call: TRBD1 (5 bases). The CDR3 runs to 15 residues. Germline V gene data show CDR1 as SGHKS and CDR2 as YYEKEE (reference sequence). With 2 bases removed from V and 1 base from J, the gap between germline ends came to 12 bases. Here the CDR3 reads CASSLATVWNTEAFF. CDR3 in DNA: TGTGCCAGCAGCTTAGCGACAGTATGGAACACTGAAGCTTTCTTT.

This chain links TRBV7-9 with TRBJ1-4; 8 bases fit TRBD1. The CDR3 spans 19 residues. Looked up from germline, CDR1 is SEHNR and CDR2 is FQNEAQ (reference sequence). Trimming took 2 bases from V and 0 from J; bases not matched to a gene: 11. Here the CDR3 reads CASSLRGRDRTATNEKLFF. CDR3 nucleotide sequence: TGTGCCAGCAGCTTAAGGGGGCGGGACAGGACTGCAACTAATGAAAAACTGTTTTTT.

The table lists this clonotype with a count of one. The CDR3 does not close with the conserved phenylalanine or tryptophan, likely indicating a read error. The genes are TRBV7-2 and TRBJ2-7, with D perhaps being TRBD1 or TRBD2 (5 bases each). The germline V and J ends were trimmed by 6 bases and 2 bases, with 11 bases remaining between them. This CDR3 is built from 13 residues. CDR1 SGHTA and CDR2 FQGNSA come from the germline V gene. The CDR3 is CASSSPGPYEQYL. The DNA of the CDR3 is TGTGCCAGCAGTTCACCGGGGCCCTACGAGCAGTACCTC.

V and J are TRBV25-1 and TRBJ2-5, with 10 positions matching TRBD2. The CDR3 is made up of 19 amino acids. Germline lookup yields CDR1 MGHDK and CDR2 SYGVNS. Trimming cost V 0 bases and J 5 bases; bases outside gene matches: 15. The CDR3 region has the DNA TGTGCCAGCAGTGAATATCCTCCCCCAGCGGGAGGGCCTTTTGAGACCCAGTACTTC. Translated, it gives CASSEYPPPAGGPFETQYF.

This clonotype was observed at least ten times. The V and J genes are TRBV5-5 and TRBJ1-6, with D unresolved. Germline loops: CDR1 SGHKS, CDR2 YYEKEE (reference sequence). The CDR3 totals 15 residues. The V end lost 1 base, the J end lost 6 bases, and 11 bases lay between the germline ends. The CDR3 here is CASSLIPEINSPLHF. The CDR3, as DNA: TGTGCCAGCAGCTTGATTCCAGAGATTAATTCACCCCTCCACTTT.

This clonotype was found a few times. The rearrangement uses TRBV5-1 and TRBJ2-2; the D gene is possibly TRBD1 (5 bases). Trimming took off 0 bases at V and 6 bases at J, with 12 bases between the two ends. CDR3 length: 15 amino acids. CDR1 is SGHRS and CDR2 is YFSETQ in the germline V gene. The CDR3 here is CASSLEFRGSGELFF. In DNA form, the CDR3 reads TGCGCCAGCAGCTTGGAGTTTAGGGGTTCCGGGGAGCTGTTTTTT.

This rearrangement joins TRBV5-1 to TRBJ2-2; 7 bases fit TRBD1. Looked up from germline, CDR1 is SGHRS and CDR2 is YFSETQ. Trimming cost V 10 bases and J 0 bases; bases outside gene matches: 6. CDR3 length: 14 amino acids. CDR3 in DNA: TGCGCCGGCACAGGGACAGCGAACACCGGGGAGCTGTTTTTT. Translation: CAGTGTANTGELFF.